The rows below give T cell receptor beta chains drawn from one sample of a study of OX40 agonist ivuxolimab in advanced cancers. Sequenced by immunoSEQ multiplex PCR; TCRdb stores in-frame clones only, minus some. The sample has about 71,000 clones; 85% to 90% are singletons. Sequences were derived from CD4+ or CD8+ T cells sorted from blood, sampled in a trial of the OX40 agonist ivuxolimab. The source of these receptors is an adult with an advanced solid tumor such as melanoma, head and neck, liver or kidney cancer. Each CDR3 is given with its conserved first and last residue. A D gene is named only where the DNA matches it firmly. For some rows the clone size is stated as once, few or many, or as a class when expanded; others skip it.

J: TRBJ2-5
D: NA
size: NA
V: TRBV11-2
DNA: TGTGCCAGCAGTCCTGGGGGTATAGAGACCCAGTACTTC
CDR3: CASSPGGIETQYF

J: TRBJ2-1
D: TRBD2
size: NA
V: TRBV5-1
DNA: TGCGCCAGCCTAAGCGGGAGTTCGTACAATGAGCAGTTCTTC
CDR3: CASLSGSSYNEQFF

J: TRBJ2-2
D: TRBD1
size: once
V: TRBV7-9
DNA: TGTGCCAGCAGAGAACAGGGGTACACCGGGGAGCTGTTTTTT
CDR3: CASREQGYTGELFF

J: TRBJ2-1
D: NA
size: once
V: TRBV7-8
DNA: TGTGCCAGCAGCTTACTTTCTAGTAACAATGAGCAGTTCTTC
CDR3: CASSLLSSNNEQFF

J: TRBJ2-7
D: TRBD1
size: NA
V: TRBV7-2
DNA: TGTGCCAGCAGCTCGCCCGACAGGGGGGACATCGAGCAGTACTTC
CDR3: CASSSPDRGDIEQYF

J: TRBJ2-2
D: NA
size: NA
V: TRBV7-2
DNA: TGTGCCAGCAGCTTATATTCCGCGAACACCGGGGAGCTGTTTTTT
CDR3: CASSLYSANTGELFF

J: TRBJ1-1
D: NA
size: NA
V: TRBV14
DNA: TGTGCCAGCAGCCCTCTTGCGAACACTGAAGCTTTCTTT
CDR3: CASSPLANTEAFF

J: TRBJ1-1
D: NA
size: NA
V: TRBV5-1
DNA: TGCGCCAGCAGCCCCACCACAGGGAACACTGAAGCTTTCTTT
CDR3: CASSPTTGNTEAFF

J: TRBJ1-6
D: NA
size: NA
V: TRBV5-8
DNA: TGTGCCAGCAGACCACGAGTTGGATTCTCCTATAATTCACCCCTCCACTTT
CDR3: CASRPRVGFSYNSPLHF

J: TRBJ2-1
D: TRBD2
size: NA
V: TRBV2
DNA: TGTGCCAGCACCGGGACTAGCGACGAAAATGAGCAGTTCTTC
CDR3: CASTGTSDENEQFF

J: TRBJ1-2
D: TRBD1
size: NA
V: TRBV19
DNA: TGTGCCAGTAGCTCGTCAACAGGGGGGGACTATGGCTACACCTTC
CDR3: CASSSSTGGDYGYTF

J: TRBJ2-7
D: TRBD1
size: NA
V: TRBV7-2
DNA: TGTGCCAGCAGCATAAGACAGGGGTTGGATTACGAGCAGTACTTC
CDR3: CASSIRQGLDYEQYF

J: TRBJ2-3
D: TRBD2
size: NA
V: TRBV27
DNA: TGTGCCAGCAAGGTCGGGGGGGCAGATACGCAGTATTTT
CDR3: CASKVGGADTQYF

J: TRBJ2-3
D: NA
size: once
V: TRBV21-1
DNA: TGTGCCAGCAGCAAAGAAGACGACAGTAGCACAGATACGCAGTATTTT
CDR3: CASSKEDDSSTDTQYF

J: TRBJ2-7
D: TRBD2
size: NA
V: TRBV28
DNA: TGTGCCAGCCGCCGGGGGGCCTACGAGCAGTACTTC
CDR3: CASRRGAYEQYF

J: TRBJ2-5
D: NA
size: NA
V: TRBV5-1
DNA: TGCGCCAGCAGCTTCGACCCTTCAGAGACCCAGTACTTC
CDR3: CASSFDPSETQYF

J: TRBJ1-1
D: NA
size: NA
V: TRBV6-5
DNA: TGTGCCAGCAGTCATACGAACACTGAAGCTTTCTTT
CDR3: CASSHTNTEAFF

J: TRBJ1-4
D: TRBD1
size: NA
V: TRBV6-5
DNA: TGTGCCAGCAGTTCGCGGACAGGGTGGGATGAAAAACTGTTTTTT
CDR3: CASSSRTGWDEKLFF

J: TRBJ2-7
D: TRBD1
size: NA
V: TRBV6-1
DNA: TGTGCCAGCAGTGCTTGGACAGGGGCCGGCATCGAGCAGTACTTC
CDR3: CASSAWTGAGIEQYF

J: TRBJ2-3
D: TRBD2
size: NA
V: TRBV5-4
DNA: TGTGCCAGCAGCTTATATCTAGCGGGACTCACAGATACGCAGTATTTT
CDR3: CASSLYLAGLTDTQYF